This T cell receptor beta chain was sequenced in a study of cytomegalovirus exposure and HLA in healthy donors. Notes on the study in general: In vitro data verified a few CMV-associated chains as specific for CMV antigens.

With respect to this clone: Antigen unknown.

Germline V gene sequence: CDR1 SEHNR, CDR2 FQNEAQ (reference sequence). The CDR3 is made up of 12 amino acids. The ends were cut back, 4 bases at V and 9 bases at J, with 9 bases in the middle. Primers: 60 Vbeta forward and 13 Jbeta reverse. Profiling relied on immunoSEQ multiplex PCR, and the TCRdb table lists in-frame clones only, not all of them. The sample carries just over 150,000 clones, 75% to 90% recorded once. The sequenced sample consisted of PBMCs. The TCR sequence derives from a woman under 30 in good health and CMV-seronegative. The rearrangement uses TRBV7-9 and TRBJ2-2; no clear D gene. CDR3: CASSSILRELFF. CDR3 nucleotide sequence: TGTGCCAGCAGCTCGATACTTCGGGAGCTGTTTTTT.